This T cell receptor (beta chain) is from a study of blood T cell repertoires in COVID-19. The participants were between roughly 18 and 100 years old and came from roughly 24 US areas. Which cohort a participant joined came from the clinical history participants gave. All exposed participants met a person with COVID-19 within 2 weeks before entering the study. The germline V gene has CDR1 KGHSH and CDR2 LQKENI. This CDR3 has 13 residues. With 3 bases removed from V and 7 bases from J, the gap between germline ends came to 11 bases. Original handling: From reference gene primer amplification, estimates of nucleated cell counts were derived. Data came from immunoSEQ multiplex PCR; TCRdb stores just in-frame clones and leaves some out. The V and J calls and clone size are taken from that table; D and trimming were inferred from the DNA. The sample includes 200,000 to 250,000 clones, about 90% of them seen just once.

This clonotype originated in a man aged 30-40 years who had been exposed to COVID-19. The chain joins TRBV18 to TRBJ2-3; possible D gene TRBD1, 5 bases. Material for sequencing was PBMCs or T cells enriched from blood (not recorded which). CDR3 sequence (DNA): TGTGCCAGCTCACCGGACACTGCAAATACGCAGTATTTT. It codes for CASSPDTANTQYF. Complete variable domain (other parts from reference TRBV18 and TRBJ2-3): NAGVMQNPRHLVRRRGQEARLRCSPMKGHSHVYWYRQLPEEGLKFMVYLQKENIIDESGMPKERFSAEFPKEGPSILRIQQVVRGDSAAYFCASSPDTANTQYFGPGTRLTVL.